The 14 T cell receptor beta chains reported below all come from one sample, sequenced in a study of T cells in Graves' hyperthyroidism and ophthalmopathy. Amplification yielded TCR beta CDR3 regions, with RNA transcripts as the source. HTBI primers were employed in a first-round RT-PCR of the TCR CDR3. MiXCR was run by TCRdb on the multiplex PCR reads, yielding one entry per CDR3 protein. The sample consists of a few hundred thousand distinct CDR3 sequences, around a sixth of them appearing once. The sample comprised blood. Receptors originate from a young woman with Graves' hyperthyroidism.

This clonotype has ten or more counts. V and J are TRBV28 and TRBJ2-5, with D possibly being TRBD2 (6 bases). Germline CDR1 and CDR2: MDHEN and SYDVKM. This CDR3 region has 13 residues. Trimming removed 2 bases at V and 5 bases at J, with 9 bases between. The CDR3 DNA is TGTGCCAGCAGTTTAAGGGACTCGGAGACCCAGTACTTC. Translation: CASSLRDSETQYF. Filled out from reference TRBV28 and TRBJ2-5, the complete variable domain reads DVKVTQSSRYLVKRTGEKVFLECVQDMDHENMFWYRQDPGLGLRLIYFSYDVKMKEKGDIPEGYSVSREKKERFSLILESASTNQTSMYLCASSLRDSETQYFGPGTRLLVL.

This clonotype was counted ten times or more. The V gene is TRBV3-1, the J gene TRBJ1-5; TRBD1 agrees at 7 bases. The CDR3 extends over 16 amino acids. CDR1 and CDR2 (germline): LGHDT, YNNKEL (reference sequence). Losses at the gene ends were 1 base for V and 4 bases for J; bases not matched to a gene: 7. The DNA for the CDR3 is TGTGCCAGCAGCCAAGCAGGACAGGCTCCGAATCAGCCCCAGCATTTT. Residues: CASSQAGQAPNQPQHF.

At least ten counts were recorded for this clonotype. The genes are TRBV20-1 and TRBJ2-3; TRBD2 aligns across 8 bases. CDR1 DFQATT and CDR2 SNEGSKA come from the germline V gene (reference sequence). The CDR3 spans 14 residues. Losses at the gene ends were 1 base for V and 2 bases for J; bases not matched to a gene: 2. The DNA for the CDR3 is TGCAGTGCTAGAGCGGGAGGGAACACAGATACGCAGTATTTT. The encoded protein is CSARAGGNTDTQYF.

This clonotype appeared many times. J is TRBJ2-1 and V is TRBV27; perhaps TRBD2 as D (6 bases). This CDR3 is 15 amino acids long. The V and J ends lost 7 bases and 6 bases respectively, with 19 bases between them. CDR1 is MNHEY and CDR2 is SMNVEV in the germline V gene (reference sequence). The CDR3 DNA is TGTGCCAGCACCATCCCAGGGACTCCGTTCAATGAGCAGTTCTTC. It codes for CASTIPGTPFNEQFF.

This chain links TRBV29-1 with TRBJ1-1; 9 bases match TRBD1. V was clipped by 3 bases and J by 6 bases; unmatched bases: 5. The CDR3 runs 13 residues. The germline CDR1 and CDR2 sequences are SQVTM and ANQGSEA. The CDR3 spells CSVDGTGRPEAFF. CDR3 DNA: TGCAGCGTTGACGGGACAGGGCGGCCTGAAGCTTTCTTT.

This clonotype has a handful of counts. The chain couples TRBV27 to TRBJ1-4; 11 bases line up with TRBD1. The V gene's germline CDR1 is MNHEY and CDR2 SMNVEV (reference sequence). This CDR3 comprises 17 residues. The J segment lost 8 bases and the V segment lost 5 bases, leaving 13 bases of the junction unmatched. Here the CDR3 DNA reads TGTGCCAGCAGTCTCGGGACAGGGGGACTTCGCGGGGAAAAACTGTTTTTT. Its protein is CASSLGTGGLRGEKLFF.

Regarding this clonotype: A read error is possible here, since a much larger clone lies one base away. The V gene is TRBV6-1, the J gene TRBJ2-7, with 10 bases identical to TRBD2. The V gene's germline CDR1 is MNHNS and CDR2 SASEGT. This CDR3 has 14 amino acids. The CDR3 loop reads CASTSTSGVYVQYF. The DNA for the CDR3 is TGTGCCAGCACCTCTACTAGCGGGGTCTACGTGCAGTACTTC.

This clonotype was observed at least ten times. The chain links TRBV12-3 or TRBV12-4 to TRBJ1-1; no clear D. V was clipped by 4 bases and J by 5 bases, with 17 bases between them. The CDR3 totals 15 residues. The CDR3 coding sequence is TGTGCCAGCAGTTCCGAGCACAGAAAGAAGACTGAAGCTTTCTTT. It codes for CASSSEHRKKTEAFF.

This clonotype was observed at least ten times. The CDR3 DNA follows: TGTGCCAGTCAGGGTTCCTACGAGCAGTACTTC. It translates to CASQGSYEQYF. This chain uses TRBV2 with TRBJ2-7; tentatively, D is TRBD1 (5 bases). Trimming left V 9 bases short and J 1 base short, with 7 bases between. This CDR3 spans 11 amino acids. Germline CDR1 is SNHLY and CDR2 is FYNNEI.

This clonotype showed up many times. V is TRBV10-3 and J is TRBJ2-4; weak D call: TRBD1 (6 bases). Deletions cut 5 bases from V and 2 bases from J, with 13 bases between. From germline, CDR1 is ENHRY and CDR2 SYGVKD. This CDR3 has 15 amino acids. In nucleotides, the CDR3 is TGTGCCATCAGTTCGCAAGACAGGTCCAAAAACATTCAGTACTTC. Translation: CAISSQDRSKNIQYF.

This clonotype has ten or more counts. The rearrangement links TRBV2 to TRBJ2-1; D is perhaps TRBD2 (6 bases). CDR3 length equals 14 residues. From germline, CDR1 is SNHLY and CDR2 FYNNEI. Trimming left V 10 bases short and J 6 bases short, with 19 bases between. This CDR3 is CAIRQAGMGNEQFF. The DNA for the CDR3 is TGTGCCATACGGCAGGCGGGAATGGGCAATGAGCAGTTCTTC.

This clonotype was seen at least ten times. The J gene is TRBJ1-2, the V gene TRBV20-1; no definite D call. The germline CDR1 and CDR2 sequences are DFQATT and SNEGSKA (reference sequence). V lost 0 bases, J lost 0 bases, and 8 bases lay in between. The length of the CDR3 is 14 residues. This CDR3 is CSAREAAANYGYTF. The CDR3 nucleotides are TGCAGTGCTAGAGAGGCAGCCGCTAACTATGGCTACACCTTC.

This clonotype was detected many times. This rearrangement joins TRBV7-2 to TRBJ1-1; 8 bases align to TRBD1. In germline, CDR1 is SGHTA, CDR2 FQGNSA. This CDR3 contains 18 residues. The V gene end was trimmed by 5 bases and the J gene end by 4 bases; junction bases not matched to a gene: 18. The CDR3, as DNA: TGTGCCAGCAGCACGCAAACCGCAGGGGGCAGGTGGGGCACTGAAGCTTTCTTT. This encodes CASSTQTAGGRWGTEAFF.

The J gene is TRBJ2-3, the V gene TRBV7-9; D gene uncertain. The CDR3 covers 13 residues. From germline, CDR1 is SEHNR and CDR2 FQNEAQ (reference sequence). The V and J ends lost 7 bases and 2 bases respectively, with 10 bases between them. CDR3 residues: CASTPLYTDTQYF. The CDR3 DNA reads TGTGCCAGCACCCCCCTCTACACAGATACGCAGTATTTT.